This is a list of T cell receptor beta chains from one sample in a study of PD-L1 blockade in urothelial cancer. Measured with immunoSEQ multiplex PCR; TCRdb has only the in-frame clones, and not every one. This table holds approximately 80,000 clones, 82% found once. The specimen comprised PBMCs, sampled around atezolizumab (anti-PD-L1) treatment. These receptors were collected from a man between 65 and 85 years old with urothelial cancer. The CDR3 runs from the conserved cysteine through the conserved F or W. The D gene is left open where the match is weak. Only some rows state a clone size, as once, few, many or a class for expanded clones.

TRBD1,.,TRBJ1-2,TRBV7-9,TGTGCCAGCAGCTTCGACAGGGGGCTTGGCTACACCTTC,CASSFDRGLGYTF
.,.,TRBJ1-4,TRBV9,TGTGCCAGCAGCGTAGACGGGGTACCTAATGAAAAACTGTTTTTT,CASSVDGVPNEKLFF
TRBD1,.,TRBJ1-6,TRBV27,TGTGCCAGCAGACGACAGGGCTATTCACCCCTCCACTTT,CASRRQGYSPLHF
TRBD1,once,TRBJ1-1,TRBV6-6,TGTGCCAGCAGCCGGCCGCGGACAGGAAGAACTGAAGCTTTCTTT,CASSRPRTGRTEAFF
TRBD1,.,TRBJ1-1,TRBV28,TGTGCCAGCGGACAGGACAGTAACACTGAAGCTTTCTTT,CASGQDSNTEAFF
.,.,TRBJ2-2,TRBV15,TGTGCCACCAGCAGAGATGTACGGGGAAAGGCCGGGGAGCTGTTTTTT,CATSRDVRGKAGELFF
.,.,TRBJ1-5,TRBV19,TGTGCCAGTAGTATGAGGGGAGGGAGCAATCAGCCCCAGCATTTT,CASSMRGGSNQPQHF
.,.,TRBJ1-1,TRBV10-3,TGTGCCATCAGGGACAAGAACACTGAAGCTTTCTTT,CAIRDKNTEAFF
.,.,TRBJ2-1,TRBV27,TGTGCCAGCAGTCCCGGGAGTTCGAGACCCTTCAACCGGCAGTTCTTC,CASSPGSSRPFNRQFF
.,.,TRBJ1-3,TRBV11-3,TGTGCCAGCAGCTTAGCCAGGGGCTCTGGAAACACCATATATTTT,CASSLARGSGNTIYF
.,many,TRBJ1-5,TRBV15,TGTGCCACCAGCAGAGATTCAGGCCAGCCCCAGCATTTT,CATSRDSGQPQHF
.,.,TRBJ2-7,TRBV7-8,TGTGCCAGCAGCGTCACAGGGTACGAGCAGTACTTC,CASSVTGYEQYF
TRBD1,.,TRBJ1-1,TRBV6-5,TGTGCCAGCAGGCCGTCAGGGGGCGGCACTGAAGCTTTCTTT,CASRPSGGGTEAFF
.,few,TRBJ2-2,TRBV28,TGTGCCAGCAGCCAGGGTACCGGGGAGCTGTTTTTT,CASSQGTGELFF